These 20 T cell receptor beta chains were all obtained from the same sample, sequenced in a study of T cell repertoires in cytomegalovirus infection. One entry per CDR3 protein results from TCRdb running MiXCR on the reads. The sample carries about 400,000 distinct CDR3 sequences, around 18% recorded once. The sequencing sample was made of PBMCs. The receptors stem from a human donor in good health (CMV status not recorded). Some clones in this sample may be carry-over from other donors' samples.

The chain is built from TRBV6-5 and TRBJ1-1, with a tentative D call TRBD1 (6 bases). Germline CDR1 MNHEY, CDR2 SVGAGI. The CDR3 extends over 15 amino acids. Trimming pared 8 bases from V and 3 bases from J, leaving 19 bases between. CDR3 nucleotides: TGTGCCAGCGCGACCGCAGGGAGGGGGGACACTGAAGCTTTCTTT. Translation: CASATAGRGDTEAFF.

This clonotype has only one observation. The chain joins TRBV7-9 to TRBJ1-1, with D unclear. CDR1 and CDR2 (germline): SEHNR, FQNEAQ (reference sequence). The CDR3 has 15 amino acids. The V end was cut by 2 bases, the J end by 1 base, with 11 bases between. CDR3 coding DNA: TGTGCCAGCAGCTTATCCCGGGTCACGAACACTGAAGCTTTCTTT. Protein: CASSLSRVTNTEAFF.

J is TRBJ2-7 and V is TRBV5-1, with a weak D call TRBD2 (5 bases). V lost 4 bases to trimming and J lost 3 bases, with 20 bases between them. CDR1 and CDR2 (germline): SGHRS, YFSETQ. CDR3 length equals 16 residues. CDR3 region: CASSLNPPETSYEQYF. The DNA for the CDR3 is TGCGCCAGCAGCCTCAACCCCCCAGAAACTAGCTACGAGCAGTACTTC. Drawing the rest from reference TRBV5-1 and TRBJ2-7, the complete variable domain is KAGVTQTPRYLIKTRGQQVTLSCSPISGHRSVSWYQQTPGQGLQFLFEYFSETQRNKGNFPGRFSGRQFSNSRSEMNVSTLELGDSALYLCASSLNPPETSYEQYFGPGTRLTVT.

This sequence joins TRBV5-1 and TRBJ2-1; the match to TRBD2 covers 10 bases. This CDR3 spans 17 amino acids. Trimming took 1 base from V and 6 from J; bases not matched to a gene: 10. Germline CDR1 SGHRS, CDR2 YFSETQ. In DNA form, the CDR3 reads TGCGCCAGCAGCTTGTGGGTAGCGGGGGGTACTGGCAATGAGCAGTTCTTC. As protein: CASSLWVAGGTGNEQFF.

This clonotype occurred a few times. The rearrangement joins TRBV15 to TRBJ1-5; no clear D gene. Deletions cut 3 bases from V and 0 bases from J, with 6 bases between. The CDR3 extends over 14 amino acids. The V gene's germline CDR1 is LNHNV and CDR2 YYDKDF (reference sequence). The CDR3 loop reads CATSSQYSNQPQHF. DNA for the CDR3: TGTGCCACCAGCAGCCAGTATAGCAATCAGCCCCAGCATTTT.

The rearrangement links TRBV20-1 to TRBJ1-5; D is undetermined. The germline gives CDR1 DFQATT, CDR2 SNEGSKA (reference sequence). Deletions cut 5 bases from V and 0 bases from J, with 5 bases between. This CDR3 comprises 12 residues. The CDR3 is CSAGFSNQPQHF. The CDR3 coding sequence is TGCAGTGCTGGCTTTAGCAATCAGCCCCAGCATTTT.

This clonotype has only a few counts. The V call is TRBV4-3, the J call TRBJ2-3, with D possibly matching TRBD2 (6 bases). Trimming pared 0 bases from V and 0 bases from J, leaving 16 bases between. This CDR3 comprises 18 residues. Germline V gene lookup returns CDR1 LGHNA and CDR2 YSLEER. The CDR3 region has the DNA TGCGCCAGCAGCCAAGAGGTGCGGGGCTACCCTAGCACAGATACGCAGTATTTT. Protein sequence: CASSQEVRGYPSTDTQYF.

This clonotype has just a few counts. The chain has TRBV20-1 and TRBJ2-5, with 14 bases lining up with TRBD2. Germline CDR1 and CDR2: DFQATT and SNEGSKA (reference sequence). The CDR3 is made up of 15 amino acids. V shed 3 bases and J 5 bases; nucleotides not matched to a gene: 5. The CDR3 sequence is CSASGTSGRWETQYF. CDR3 coding DNA: TGCAGTGCTAGCGGGACTAGCGGGAGATGGGAGACCCAGTACTTC.

This clonotype turned up a few times. The J gene is TRBJ2-3, the V gene TRBV20-1, with a possible D match to TRBD2 (6 bases). V was shortened by 7 bases and J by 1 base, with 15 bases between the two germline ends. This CDR3 comprises 14 residues. Germline values: CDR1 DFQATT, CDR2 SNEGSKA (reference sequence). The CDR3, as DNA: TGCAGTGTTACTGCTGGGACTGGCACAGATACGCAGTATTTT. Its protein product is CSVTAGTGTDTQYF.

This clonotype was counted ten times or more. This chain links TRBV24-1 with TRBJ2-3, with D perhaps TRBD1 or TRBD2 (5 bases each). Trimming shortened V by 1 base and J by 5 bases, and 12 bases separated the two germline ends. This CDR3 is 15 amino acids long. Germline CDR1 KGHDR, CDR2 SFDVKD. The CDR3 bases are TGTGCCACCAGTGATTTTACTAGTGGGGGAGATACGCAGTATTTT. It translates to CATSDFTSGGDTQYF.

This clonotype was counted between two and nine times. The chain has TRBV7-2 and TRBJ2-3; a weak D match, TRBD2 (6 bases). This CDR3 region has 14 residues. Trimming left V 2 bases short and J 3 bases short, with 9 bases between. Germline V lookup: CDR1 SGHTA, CDR2 FQGNSA. DNA of the CDR3: TGTGCCAGCAGCTTAAGGAGGGGTACAGATACGCAGTATTTT. Translating it yields CASSLRRGTDTQYF.

In DNA, the CDR3 is TGTGCCAGCAGTTATGCAGGTGCGGGTGGCTACACCTTC. Translating gives CASSYAGAGGYTF. The rearrangement links TRBV12-3 or TRBV12-4 to TRBJ1-2, with D hard to call. Trimming cost V 4 bases and J 7 bases, with 13 bases left between them. The length of the CDR3 is 13 residues.

This clonotype was counted ten times or more. This chain uses TRBV7-9 with TRBJ1-1; D is ambiguous. CDR1 is SEHNR and CDR2 is FQNEAQ in the germline V gene (reference sequence). CDR3 size: 10 residues. V was cut by 6 bases and J by 5 bases, with 4 bases left in between. The CDR3: CASRSTEAFF. In DNA, the CDR3 is TGTGCCAGCAGATCGACTGAAGCTTTCTTT.

The rearrangement uses TRBV5-1 and TRBJ2-7, with 8 bases fitting TRBD2. V gave up 4 bases and J gave up 2 bases; unmatched junction bases: 5. Germline V lookup: CDR1 SGHRS, CDR2 YFSETQ. The CDR3 has 14 residues. CDR3 coding DNA: TGCGCCAGCAGCAGCGGGGGCCCTACCTACGAGCAGTACTTC. It specifies CASSSGGPTYEQYF.

There are a few counts of this clonotype. The V gene is TRBV6-2 or TRBV6-3, the J gene TRBJ1-1; unclear D gene. Germline lookup yields CDR1 MNHEY and CDR2 SVGEGT. This CDR3 spans 13 amino acids. Trimming left V 0 bases short and J 8 bases short, with 10 bases between. In DNA form, the CDR3 reads TGTGCCAGCAGTTACTCGGGAGCCAGGGAAGCTTTCTTT. Translating it yields CASSYSGAREAFF.

The rearrangement joins TRBV18 to TRBJ2-1, with 11 bases aligning to TRBD2. The J segment lost 6 bases and the V segment lost 6 bases, leaving 10 bases of the junction unmatched. Germline V gene lookup returns CDR1 KGHSH and CDR2 LQKENI. The CDR3 extends over 16 amino acids. The CDR3 coding sequence is TGTGCCAGCTCTCGCTCCGGGACTAGCGGTTCCAATGAGCAGTTCTTC. Protein product: CASSRSGTSGSNEQFF.

The chain recombines TRBV4-1 with TRBJ2-7; D not resolved. CDR3 length: 12 residues. CDR1 and CDR2 from the germline V gene are MGHRA and YSYEKL. The V and J ends lost 1 base and 6 bases respectively, with 7 bases between them. In nucleotides, the CDR3 is TGCGCCAGCAGCCAAGGTAGCCGCGAGCAGTACTTC. This codes for CASSQGSREQYF.

The chain combines TRBV20-1 with TRBJ2-5, with D possibly TRBD2 on 5 matching bases. The ends were cut back, 3 bases at V and 2 bases at J, with 7 bases in the middle. The CDR3 length is 12 residues. CDR1 DFQATT and CDR2 SNEGSKA come from the germline V gene (reference sequence). The CDR3 is CSASRGQETQYF. The CDR3 DNA follows: TGCAGTGCTAGTCGCGGGCAAGAGACCCAGTACTTC.

The sample holds many counts of this clonotype. The V gene is TRBV7-8, the J gene TRBJ2-4; D may be TRBD1 or TRBD2 (6 bases each). Per the germline V gene, CDR1 is SGHVS and CDR2 is FQNEAQ. The CDR3 has 16 amino acids. V was pared by 5 bases and J by 1 base, with 15 bases between. In DNA, the CDR3 is TGTGCCAGCAGCCCCCTTAGCGGACAGGCCAAAAACATTCAGTACTTC. Translating gives CASSPLSGQAKNIQYF. The full variable domain, rest sourced from reference TRBV7-8 and TRBJ2-4, is GAGVSQSPRYKVAKRGQDVALRCDPISGHVSLFWYQQALGQGPEFLTYFQNEAQLDKSGLPSDRFFAERPEGSVSTLKIQRTQQEDSAVYLCASSPLSGQAKNIQYFGAGTRLSVL.

This clonotype was seen only a few times. The chain carries TRBV2 and TRBJ1-1; 8 positions match TRBD1. Germline assignment: CDR1 SNHLY and CDR2 FYNNEI. With V trimmed by 10 bases and J by 5 bases, 6 bases remained unmatched. This CDR3 is built from 12 residues. The CDR3 region has the DNA TGTGCCACCCAGGACAGGGTAACTGAAGCTTTCTTT. This translates into CATQDRVTEAFF. The full variable domain, with the rest looked up from reference TRBV2 and TRBJ1-1, is EPEVTQTPSHQVTQMGQEVILRCVPISNHLYFYWYRQILGQKVEFLVSFYNNEISEKSEIFDDQFSVERPDGSNFTLKIRSTKLEDSAMYFCATQDRVTEAFFGQGTRLTVV.